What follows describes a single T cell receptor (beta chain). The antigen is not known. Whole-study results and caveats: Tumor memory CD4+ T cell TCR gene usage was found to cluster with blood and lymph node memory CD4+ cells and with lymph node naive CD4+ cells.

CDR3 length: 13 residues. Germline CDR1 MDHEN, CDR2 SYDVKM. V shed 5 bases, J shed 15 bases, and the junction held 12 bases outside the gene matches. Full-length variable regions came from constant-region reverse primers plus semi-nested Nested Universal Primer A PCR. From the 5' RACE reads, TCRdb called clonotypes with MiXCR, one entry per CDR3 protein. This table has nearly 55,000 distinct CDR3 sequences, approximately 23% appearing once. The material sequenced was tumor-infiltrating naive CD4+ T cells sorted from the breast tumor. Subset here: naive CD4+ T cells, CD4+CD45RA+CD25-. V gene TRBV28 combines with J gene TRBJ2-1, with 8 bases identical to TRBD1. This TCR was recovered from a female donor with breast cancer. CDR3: CASSPRGRLRPFF. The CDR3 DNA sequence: TGTGCCAGCAGTCCCAGGGGGCGCTTACGACCGTTCTTC. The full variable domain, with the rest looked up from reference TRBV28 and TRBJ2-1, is DVKVTQSSRYLVKRTGEKVFLECVQDMDHENMFWYRQDPGLGLRLIYFSYDVKMKEKGDIPEGYSVSREKKERFSLILESASTNQTSMYLCASSPRGRLRPFFGPGTRLTVL.